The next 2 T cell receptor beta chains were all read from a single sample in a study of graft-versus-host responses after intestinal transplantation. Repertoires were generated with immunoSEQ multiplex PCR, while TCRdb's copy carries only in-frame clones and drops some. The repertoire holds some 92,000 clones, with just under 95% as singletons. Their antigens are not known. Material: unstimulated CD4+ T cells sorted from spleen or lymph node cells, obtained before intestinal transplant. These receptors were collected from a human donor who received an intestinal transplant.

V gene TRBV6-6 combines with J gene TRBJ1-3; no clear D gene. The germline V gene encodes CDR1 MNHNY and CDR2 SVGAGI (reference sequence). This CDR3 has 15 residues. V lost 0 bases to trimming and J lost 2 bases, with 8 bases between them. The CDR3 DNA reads TGTGCCAGCAGTTACTCGAACACCGCTGGAAACACCATATATTTT. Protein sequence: CASSYSNTAGNTIYF.

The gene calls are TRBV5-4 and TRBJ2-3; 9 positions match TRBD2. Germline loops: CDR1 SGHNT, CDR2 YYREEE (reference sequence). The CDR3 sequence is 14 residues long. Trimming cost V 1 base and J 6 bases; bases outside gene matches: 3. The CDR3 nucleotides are TGTGCCAGCAGCTTGATTCTAGCGGGGGATACGCAGTATTTT. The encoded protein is CASSLILAGDTQYF.